One sample yielded the 27 T cell receptor beta chains listed below, sequenced in a study of blood T cell repertoires in COVID-19. TCRdb's copy holds only in-frame clones and misses some; the assay was immunoSEQ multiplex PCR. The profile shows 70,000 or so clones, over 70% of them singletons. Sequencing used peripheral blood. The receptor source for this set is an elderly man with active or convalescent COVID-19.

The CDR3, as DNA: TGTGCCAGCAGACCGAACCCCGGGACAGGGGACGCCACCCATCAGCCCCAGCATTTT. This translates into CASRPNPGTGDATHQPQHF. The genes are TRBV2 and TRBJ1-5, with 10 bases lining up with TRBD1. Germline assignment: CDR1 SNHLY and CDR2 FYNNEI. The CDR3 is 19 residues long. J lost 5 bases, V lost 6 bases, and 19 bases had no gene match. The variable domain in full, completed from reference TRBV2 and TRBJ1-5, reads EPEVTQTPSHQVTQMGQEVILRCVPISNHLYFYWYRQILGQKVEFLVSFYNNEISEKSEIFDDQFSVERPDGSNFTLKIRSTKLEDSAMYFCASRPNPGTGDATHQPQHFGDGTRLSIL.

This clone is a singleton in its sample. This sequence joins TRBV9 and TRBJ2-2; 8 nucleotides agree with TRBD2. V dropped 0 bases and J dropped 2; count of bases not matched to a gene: 6. CDR1 is SGDLS and CDR2 is YYNGEE in the germline V gene. The CDR3 loop spans 17 amino acids. The CDR3 is CASSVGPAGVNTGELFF. The CDR3 coding sequence is TGTGCCAGCAGCGTAGGGCCAGCGGGGGTAAACACCGGGGAGCTGTTTTTT.

The rearrangement uses TRBV12-5 and TRBJ2-1, with TRBD1 as a possible D gene (6 bases). The germline V gene encodes CDR1 LGHNT and CDR2 FRNRAP. This CDR3 comprises 16 residues. The ends were cut back, 0 bases at V and 4 bases at J, with 13 bases in the middle. The CDR3, as DNA: TGTGCTAGTGGTTTGGTAACTGGCAGGGGATACAATGAGCAGTTCTTC. Protein: CASGLVTGRGYNEQFF.

The chain combines TRBV6-5 with TRBJ1-4; D is unclear. V was cut by 5 bases and J by 8 bases, with 18 bases left in between. This CDR3 is built from 15 residues. Per germline, CDR1 MNHEY and CDR2 SVGAGI. The CDR3 spells CASSQTRLLREKLFF. The CDR3 bases are TGTGCCAGCAGTCAAACCAGACTCCTCCGAGAAAAACTGTTTTTT.

The chain joins TRBV7-8 to TRBJ1-2, with 7 positions matching TRBD1. CDR1 is SGHVS and CDR2 is FQNEAQ in the germline V gene. The CDR3 consists of 14 residues. The V segment lost 4 bases and the J segment 7 bases; nucleotides outside the gene matches: 9. CDR3 region: CASSSRDSARGYTF. For the CDR3, the DNA is TGTGCCAGCAGCTCCAGGGACAGCGCCCGTGGCTACACCTTC.

V gene TRBV28 combines with J gene TRBJ1-4, with 11 bases lining up with TRBD1. CDR3 length: 20 amino acids. The germline V gene has CDR1 MDHEN and CDR2 SYDVKM. V trimming: 7 bases; J trimming: 0 bases; junction bases outside the gene matches: 16. DNA of the CDR3: TGTGCCAGCAACTTAGTCGGGATGGACAGGGGGCTCCCAACTAATGAAAAACTGTTTTTT. Its protein product is CASNLVGMDRGLPTNEKLFF.

This clone has a handful of counts. CDR3 residues: CASSIVASDEQFF. CDR3 DNA: TGTGCCAGTAGTATAGTAGCTAGCGATGAGCAGTTCTTC. This chain links TRBV19 with TRBJ2-1, with D possibly being TRBD2 (6 bases). The CDR3 runs to 13 residues. Germline-derived CDR1 and CDR2 are LNHDA and SQIVND (reference sequence). Between the trimmed V and J ends, which lost 1 base and 8 bases, there was a span of 9 bases.

This clone was seen a single time. The V and J genes are TRBV28 and TRBJ2-7, with D perhaps TRBD2 (6 bases). Germline values: CDR1 MDHEN, CDR2 SYDVKM. Trimming stripped 6 bases from V and 2 bases from J, with 11 bases between. This CDR3 is 13 amino acids long. The CDR3 sequence: CASRPAGTYEQYF. The CDR3 coding sequence is TGTGCCAGCAGACCCGCGGGAACCTACGAGCAGTACTTC.

The J gene is TRBJ1-1, the V gene TRBV29-1, with a tentative D call TRBD1 (6 bases). Trimming pared 8 bases from V and 2 bases from J, leaving 15 bases between. CDR1 SQVTM and CDR2 ANQGSEA come from the germline V gene. The CDR3 length is 13 residues. CDR3 nucleotides: TGCAGCACGAGCAGGGGCTCAAACACTGAAGCTTTCTTT. Amino acid sequence: CSTSRGSNTEAFF.

The gene calls are TRBV5-6 and TRBJ2-7, with D possibly matching TRBD1 (6 bases). The CDR3 has 15 amino acids. Looked up from germline, CDR1 is SGHDT and CDR2 is YYEEEE. Trimming removed 3 bases at V and 4 bases at J, with 17 bases between. The CDR3 DNA reads as TGTGCCAGCAGCTCTCTGGACAGCCGAACTTACGAGCAGTACTTC. As protein: CASSSLDSRTYEQYF.

This clone was detected a few times. The chain links TRBV19 to TRBJ2-7; weak D call: TRBD2 (6 bases). The germline gives CDR1 LNHDA, CDR2 SQIVND (reference sequence). The CDR3 loop spans 16 amino acids. Trimming removed 6 bases from V and 2 bases from J, with 20 bases in between. The CDR3 DNA follows: TGTGCCAGTAGAGAGCCCCCCGTGGAGCGGGCCTACGAGCAGTACTTC. This codes for CASREPPVERAYEQYF. Drawing the rest from reference TRBV19 and TRBJ2-7, the complete variable domain is DGGITQSPKYLFRKEGQNVTLSCEQNLNHDAMYWYRQDPGQGLRLIYYSQIVNDFQKGDIAEGYSVSREKKESFPLTVTSAQKNPTAFYLCASREPPVERAYEQYFGPGTRLTVT.

This clone has more than one count but fewer than ten. The chain links TRBV6-5 to TRBJ2-3, with D perhaps matching TRBD1 (5 bases). Trimming cost V 7 bases and J 0 bases, with 14 bases left between them. The CDR3 is made up of 15 amino acids. CDR1 and CDR2 (germline): MNHEY, SVGAGI. The DNA of the CDR3 is TGTGCCAGCAACCACAGGCGAACTAGCACAGATACGCAGTATTTT. This translates into CASNHRRTSTDTQYF.

The chain links TRBV2 to TRBJ2-7; a possible D gene is TRBD2 (6 bases). The germline gives CDR1 SNHLY, CDR2 FYNNEI. The CDR3 runs 14 residues. The germline V and J ends were trimmed by 2 bases and 7 bases, with 15 bases remaining between them. The CDR3 DNA is TGTGCCAGCAGTGAACGGCCCGCGCGGGGTGAGCAGTACTTC. This sequence encodes CASSERPARGEQYF.

V is TRBV7-2 and J is TRBJ1-5; TRBD1 matches 10 bases. The germline gives CDR1 SGHTA, CDR2 FQGNSA. J was trimmed by 3 bases and V by 2 bases; bases with no gene match: 4. The CDR3 spans 16 residues. The CDR3 DNA reads TGTGCCAGCAGCTTAATGGGACAGGGGATCAATCAGCCCCAGCATTTT. It codes for CASSLMGQGINQPQHF.

The V and J genes are TRBV7-8 and TRBJ1-6; no reliable D call. The CDR3 loop spans 15 amino acids. Germline loops: CDR1 SGHVS, CDR2 FQNEAQ. The germline V and J ends were trimmed by 6 bases and 0 bases, with 9 bases remaining between them. This chain's CDR3 is CASSVASSYNSPLHF. The CDR3 nucleotides read TGTGCCAGCAGTGTAGCTAGCTCCTATAATTCACCCCTCCACTTT.

The V gene is TRBV7-7, the J gene TRBJ2-2; 9 positions match TRBD2. V lost 5 bases to trimming and J lost 1 base; unmatched junction nucleotides: 5. Germline V gene sequence: CDR1 SSHAT, CDR2 FNYEAQ (reference sequence). The CDR3 spans 16 residues. CDR3 loop: CASSPTSGRNTGELFF. CDR3 bases: TGTGCCAGCAGCCCGACTAGCGGCAGGAACACCGGGGAGCTGTTTTTT.

The chain uses TRBV2 and TRBJ1-5; D is possibly TRBD1 (5 bases). V lost 2 bases to trimming and J lost 13 bases, with 21 bases between them. Germline assignment: CDR1 SNHLY and CDR2 FYNNEI. The CDR3 runs to 15 residues. CDR3 sequence (DNA): TGTGCCAGCAGTGAATTGATGTCAGGACAATACTTACAGCATTTT. Translation gives CASSELMSGQYLQHF.

The genes are TRBV2 and TRBJ1-1; tentative D call: TRBD1 (6 bases). V lost 4 bases and J lost 5, with 11 bases in between. This CDR3 spans 13 amino acids. Per germline, CDR1 SNHLY and CDR2 FYNNEI. The CDR3 protein is CASSVGGRTEAFF. As DNA, the CDR3 is TGTGCCAGCAGTGTTGGGGGCCGAACTGAAGCTTTCTTT.

This clone has a handful of counts. The V call is TRBV3-1 (or the pseudogene TRBV3-2), the J call TRBJ1-6; tentatively, D is TRBD1 (5 bases). The CDR3 loop spans 12 amino acids. Per the germline V gene, CDR1 is LGHDT and CDR2 is YNNKEL (reference sequence). V gave up 7 bases and J gave up 7 bases, with 8 bases separating them. As DNA, the CDR3 is TGTGCCAGCACGAGACAGAATTCACCCCTCCACTTT. Protein product: CASTRQNSPLHF.

This clone was detected a few times. The V and J genes are TRBV6-6 and TRBJ2-5; 8 nucleotides match TRBD2. The CDR3 is 15 amino acids. Germline CDR1 MNHNY, CDR2 SVGAGI (reference sequence). Trimming removed 1 base from V and 2 bases from J; junction bases left unmatched: 3. CDR3 amino acids: CASSYYGLAQETQYF. The DNA for the CDR3 is TGTGCCAGCAGTTACTACGGACTAGCACAAGAGACCCAGTACTTC.

V is TRBV28 and J is TRBJ2-7; 8 bases match TRBD2. The CDR3 runs 14 residues. Per germline, CDR1 MDHEN and CDR2 SYDVKM. Germline trimming cut 5 bases from V and 0 bases from J; bases unmatched to any gene: 3. CDR3 sequence: CASSVSGSSYEQYF. The CDR3 DNA reads as TGTGCCAGCAGTGTCAGCGGGAGCTCCTACGAGCAGTACTTC.

This clone was recorded a few times. DNA for the CDR3: TGTGCCAGCAGCTGGATGACTAGCGGGGAGACCCAGTACTTC. This translates into CASSWMTSGETQYF. The chain couples TRBV13 to TRBJ2-5; 10 bases align to TRBD2. V dropped 4 bases and J dropped 5; count of bases not matched to a gene: 4. In germline, CDR1 is PRHDT, CDR2 FYEKMQ (reference sequence). The CDR3 totals 14 residues.

The V and J genes are TRBV7-8 and TRBJ1-2, with D perhaps TRBD1 (5 bases). V lost 0 bases to trimming and J lost 2 bases, with 7 bases between them. This CDR3 has 14 amino acids. The germline gives CDR1 SGHVS, CDR2 FQNEAQ. For the CDR3, the DNA is TGTGCCAGCAGCTTAGCGAACAGGAACTATGGCTACACCTTC. This gives the protein CASSLANRNYGYTF. Supplemented by reference TRBV7-8 and TRBJ1-2, the full variable domain reads GAGVSQSPRYKVAKRGQDVALRCDPISGHVSLFWYQQALGQGPEFLTYFQNEAQLDKSGLPSDRFFAERPEGSVSTLKIQRTQQEDSAVYLCASSLANRNYGYTFGSGTRLTVV.

The CDR3 DNA sequence: TGTGCCAGCAGTTACGGGACAGGGGAAAACAATGAGCAGTTCTTC. Residues: CASSYGTGENNEQFF. The rearrangement links TRBV6-6 to TRBJ2-1; the match to TRBD1 covers 10 bases. The V gene end was trimmed by 2 bases and the J gene end by 5 bases; junction bases not matched to a gene: 3. CDR1 and CDR2 from the germline V gene are MNHNY and SVGAGI (reference sequence). This CDR3 has 15 residues.

The CDR3 nucleotides read TGTGCCAGCAGTTTCGCTTCCGGGACAGGGGGGTATGGCTACACCTTC. Translating gives CASSFASGTGGYGYTF. This chain uses TRBV6-5 with TRBJ1-2; 11 positions match TRBD1. The V and J ends lost 4 bases and 5 bases, in that order; junction bases with no gene match: 9. CDR1 MNHEY and CDR2 SVGAGI come from the germline V gene. The CDR3 totals 16 residues.

The J gene is TRBJ2-3, the V gene TRBV15; 8 bases agree with TRBD1. The CDR3 sequence is 15 residues long. V trimming: 0 bases; J trimming: 7 bases; junction bases outside the gene matches: 6. Germline V CDR1 and CDR2: LNHNV, YYDKDF (reference sequence). CDR3 sequence: CATSRETGGVNTQYF. The CDR3 bases are TGTGCCACCAGCAGAGAAACAGGGGGAGTTAATACGCAGTATTTT.

The rearrangement uses TRBV3-1 (or the pseudogene TRBV3-2) and TRBJ2-5; no reliable D call. The CDR3 length is 15 residues. The V and J ends lost 1 base and 2 bases respectively, with 11 bases between them. Germline V gene lookup returns CDR1 LGHDT and CDR2 YNNKEL (reference sequence). The CDR3 DNA sequence: TGTGCCAGCAGCCAAGGATCACTGCTACAAGAGACCCAGTACTTC. Protein: CASSQGSLLQETQYF.